This TCR beta chain came from a study of T cell responses to AZD1222 COVID-19 vaccine. Study observations and caveats: Regions 160-218 and 743-854 dominated among vaccine-associated CD4 TCRs spanning spike. Nearly half of spike-specific TCRs reportedly target variant regions that are unmutated in the B.1.351 and B.1.1.7 variants.

Second-dose timings of about 4 or about 12 weeks were pooled. There are 15 residues in the CDR3. V lost 0 bases and J 7 bases, leaving 10 bases between the germline ends. Germline V gene data show CDR1 as MNHEY and CDR2 as SMNVEV (reference sequence). This table comes from immunoSEQ multiplex PCR, and its TCRdb copy is limited to in-frame clones, with some not included. This sample has roughly 180,000 clones, with roughly nine tenths found just once. For this clone: What it recognizes is unknown.

The receptor was derived from an adult who received the AZD1222 COVID-19 vaccine. V and J are TRBV27 and TRBJ1-6, with D maybe TRBD1 (6 bases). The sequences come from peripheral blood, collected 28 days after the second AZD1222 dose. CDR3 loop: CASSLSWGRNSPLHF. CDR3 nucleotide sequence: TGTGCCAGCAGTTTATCGTGGGGGCGGAATTCACCCCTCCACTTT.